These 23 T cell receptor beta chains share one sample of origin, sequenced in a study of OX40 agonist ivuxolimab in advanced cancers. Sequencing used immunoSEQ multiplex PCR; TCRdb keeps in-frame clones, though not all of them. This table has fewer than 90,000 clones, about 90% appearing once. This specimen was CD4+ or CD8+ T cells sorted from blood, taken in a trial of the OX40 agonist ivuxolimab. Receptor source: an adult with an advanced solid tumor such as melanoma, head and neck, liver or kidney cancer.

This chain joins TRBV5-1 and TRBJ2-7; D is undetermined. Germline CDR1 and CDR2: SGHRS and YFSETQ. There are 17 residues in the CDR3. V dropped 1 base and J dropped 4 bases, with 21 bases sitting between them. The CDR3 reads CASSLPRRQIGSYEQYF. CDR3 in DNA: TGCGCCAGCAGCTTGCCCCGTCGACAAATCGGGTCTTACGAGCAGTACTTC. Filled out from reference TRBV5-1 and TRBJ2-7, the complete variable domain reads KAGVTQTPRYLIKTRGQQVTLSCSPISGHRSVSWYQQTPGQGLQFLFEYFSETQRNKGNFPGRFSGRQFSNSRSEMNVSTLELGDSALYLCASSLPRRQIGSYEQYFGPGTRLTVT.

This clone was observed once. V is TRBV29-1 and J is TRBJ2-3; D is possibly TRBD1 (6 bases). CDR3 length: 13 amino acids. Germline loops: CDR1 SQVTM, CDR2 ANQGSEA. V lost 7 bases and J 7 bases, leaving 18 bases between the germline ends. CDR3 residues: CSGTGSSPNTQYF. DNA of the CDR3: TGCAGCGGAACAGGGAGCTCCCCAAATACGCAGTATTTT.

This chain joins TRBV19 and TRBJ2-1; 10 bases align to TRBD2. The CDR3 length is 16 residues. The ends lost 0 bases at V and 7 bases at J; junction bases unmatched: 6. Germline V CDR1 and CDR2: LNHDA, SQIVND (reference sequence). The CDR3 spells CASSIDASGSGNEQFF. DNA for the CDR3: TGTGCCAGTAGTATAGACGCTAGCGGGAGCGGAAATGAGCAGTTCTTC.

The chain joins TRBV2 to TRBJ1-5; D possibly corresponds to TRBD1 (5 bases). Germline CDR1 SNHLY, CDR2 FYNNEI. This CDR3 is 14 amino acids long. The V end lost 4 bases, the J end lost 0 bases, and 7 bases lay between the germline ends. This CDR3 reads CASSADTSNQPQHF. The DNA of the CDR3 is TGTGCCAGCAGTGCGGACACTAGCAATCAGCCCCAGCATTTT.

The chain combines TRBV5-1 with TRBJ2-3, with D maybe TRBD1 (5 bases). Trimming cost V 0 bases and J 6 bases, with 11 bases left between them. Germline values: CDR1 SGHRS, CDR2 YFSETQ. The CDR3 length is 14 residues. The CDR3 spells CASSLAGKGDTQYF. The CDR3 DNA follows: TGCGCCAGCAGCTTGGCCGGTAAGGGGGATACGCAGTATTTT. The entire variable domain, with the rest obtained from reference TRBV5-1 and TRBJ2-3, is as follows: KAGVTQTPRYLIKTRGQQVTLSCSPISGHRSVSWYQQTPGQGLQFLFEYFSETQRNKGNFPGRFSGRQFSNSRSEMNVSTLELGDSALYLCASSLAGKGDTQYFGPGTRLTVL.

The CDR3 is CASSLTGMGTEAFF. CDR3 in DNA: TGTGCCAGTAGCCTTACAGGGATGGGCACTGAAGCTTTCTTT. V usage is TRBV19 and J usage is TRBJ1-1, with D tentatively TRBD1 (6 bases). V was clipped by 6 bases and J by 4 bases, with 15 bases between them. The CDR3 totals 14 residues. Per the germline V gene, CDR1 is LNHDA and CDR2 is SQIVND (reference sequence). The full variable domain, completed using reference TRBV19 and TRBJ1-1, is DGGITQSPKYLFRKEGQNVTLSCEQNLNHDAMYWYRQDPGQGLRLIYYSQIVNDFQKGDIAEGYSVSREKKESFPLTVTSAQKNPTAFYLCASSLTGMGTEAFFGQGTRLTVV.

This clone was seen just once. V usage is TRBV7-3 and J usage is TRBJ2-1; no definite D call. Germline V CDR1 and CDR2: SGHTA, FQGTGA. This CDR3 spans 13 amino acids. Trimming pared 2 bases from V and 7 bases from J, leaving 9 bases between. CDR3 bases: TGTGCCAGCAGCTTAGCCACCGGAAATGAGCAGTTCTTC. The encoded protein is CASSLATGNEQFF.

The chain uses TRBV10-3 and TRBJ2-2; D possibly corresponds to TRBD1 (6 bases). The CDR3 contains 15 residues. Germline CDR1 reads ENHRY; CDR2 reads SYGVKD. The V gene lost 2 bases and the J gene lost 6 bases, with 13 bases spanning the gap. CDR3 amino acids: CAISETLTGSGELFF. The CDR3 nucleotides are TGTGCCATCAGTGAGACCCTTACAGGGTCCGGGGAGCTGTTTTTT.

The V call is TRBV5-1, the J call TRBJ1-3, with D possibly being TRBD1 (5 bases). Germline lookup yields CDR1 SGHRS and CDR2 YFSETQ. With 3 bases removed from V and 5 bases from J, the gap between germline ends came to 6 bases. This CDR3 is built from 12 residues. This CDR3 is CASSSDRNTIYF. The CDR3 DNA follows: TGCGCCAGCAGCTCGGACAGAAACACCATATATTTT.

This clone was observed a single time. A read error may produce the germline difference seen at one junction end. V usage is TRBV7-9 and J usage is TRBJ1-5; TRBD1 matches at 7 bases. Germline V gene sequence: CDR1 SEHNR, CDR2 FQNEAQ (reference sequence). This CDR3 spans 18 amino acids. The CDR3 protein is CASSLSNWDRYSNQSQHF. CDR3 nucleotides: TGTGCCAGCAGCTTATCAAATTGGGACAGATATAGCAATCAGTCCCAGCATTTT.

The chain combines TRBV5-4 with TRBJ2-7; TRBD2 matches at 7 bases. V lost 4 bases to trimming and J lost 1 base; unmatched junction nucleotides: 8. The CDR3 sequence is 15 residues long. CDR1 and CDR2 (germline): SGHNT, YYREEE (reference sequence). This chain's CDR3 is CASSPTLAESYEQYF. The CDR3 DNA sequence: TGTGCCAGCAGCCCCACTCTAGCGGAGTCCTACGAGCAGTACTTC.

The rearrangement uses TRBV5-1 and TRBJ1-4; 9 nucleotides match TRBD1. The CDR3 has 15 residues. J lost 0 bases, V lost 8 bases, and 5 bases had no gene match. CDR1 is SGHRS, CDR2 YFSETQ, per germline. In DNA, the CDR3 is TGCGCCAGTCGACAGGGGGGCCCAACTAATGAAAAACTGTTTTTT. Amino acids: CASRQGGPTNEKLFF. The full variable domain, completed using reference TRBV5-1 and TRBJ1-4, is KAGVTQTPRYLIKTRGQQVTLSCSPISGHRSVSWYQQTPGQGLQFLFEYFSETQRNKGNFPGRFSGRQFSNSRSEMNVSTLELGDSALYLCASRQGGPTNEKLFFGSGTQLSVL.

The sample holds a few counts of this clone. The chain combines TRBV5-8 with TRBJ2-3; 11 nucleotides agree with TRBD1. The CDR3 has 16 amino acids. The germline V gene encodes CDR1 SGHTS and CDR2 YDEGEE. Trimming cost V 3 bases and J 6 bases; bases outside gene matches: 9. The CDR3 region has the DNA TGTGCCAGCAGCTGGACAGGGGGCCGGCGGGGGGATACGCAGTATTTT. Translated: CASSWTGGRRGDTQYF. The full variable domain, completed using reference TRBV5-8 and TRBJ2-3, is EAGVTQSPTHLIKTRGQQATLRCSPISGHTSVYWYQQALGLGLQFLLWYDEGEERNRGNFPPRFSGRQFPNYSSELNVNALELEDSALYLCASSWTGGRRGDTQYFGPGTRLTVL.

V and J are TRBV10-2 and TRBJ2-1; D not certain. Germline V CDR1 and CDR2: WSHSY, SAAADI. The germline V and J ends were trimmed by 6 bases and 0 bases, with 9 bases remaining between them. The CDR3 contains 14 residues. The CDR3 coding sequence is TGCGCCAGCAGACCGGGCAGCTCCTACAATGAGCAGTTCTTC. It yields the protein CASRPGSSYNEQFF.

Only one count was recorded for this clone. V usage is TRBV11-2 and J usage is TRBJ2-2, with a weak D call TRBD2 (6 bases). V lost 2 bases and J 4 bases, leaving 14 bases between the germline ends. There are 16 residues in the CDR3. Looked up from germline, CDR1 is SGHAT and CDR2 is FQNNGV. The CDR3: CASSLTSGTRTGELFF. In DNA, the CDR3 is TGTGCCAGCAGCTTAACGTCCGGGACTCGCACCGGGGAGCTGTTTTTT.

This clone was picked up one time. This chain uses TRBV5-1 with TRBJ2-3; D call uncertain. Trimming removed 2 bases from V and 2 bases from J, with 9 bases in between. The CDR3 is 14 amino acids. Germline V gene data show CDR1 as SGHRS and CDR2 as YFSETQ. As DNA, the CDR3 is TGCGCCAGCAGCTTCTACGGCGACACAGATACGCAGTATTTT. As protein: CASSFYGDTDTQYF.

J is TRBJ2-2 and V is TRBV27; a possible D gene is TRBD1 (5 bases). This CDR3 region has 16 residues. Germline CDR1 reads MNHEY; CDR2 reads SMNVEV (reference sequence). Trimming removed 3 bases at V and 2 bases at J, with 13 bases between. The CDR3 region is CASSLRRQLNTGELFF. The DNA of the CDR3 is TGTGCCAGCAGTTTGAGACGACAGCTCAACACCGGGGAGCTGTTTTTT.

The chain links TRBV6-5 to TRBJ2-3; TRBD2 matches at 14 bases. This CDR3 comprises 15 residues. Per germline, CDR1 MNHEY and CDR2 SVGAGI. Losses at the gene ends were 6 bases for V and 5 bases for J; bases not matched to a gene: 4. DNA for the CDR3: TGTGCCAGCAGGCGACTAGCGGGGGGGCTAGATACGCAGTATTTT. Encoded protein: CASRRLAGGLDTQYF.

The gene calls are TRBV30 and TRBJ2-2; D uncertain. The ends were cut back, 2 bases at V and 1 base at J, with 11 bases in the middle. The CDR3 loop spans 15 amino acids. The germline gives CDR1 GTSNPN, CDR2 SVGIG (reference sequence). CDR3 sequence reads: CAWSPPGLNTGELFF. Here the CDR3 DNA reads TGTGCCTGGAGTCCCCCCGGCTTGAACACCGGGGAGCTGTTTTTT.

The chain is built from TRBV30 and TRBJ1-1, with D unresolved. Germline V lookup: CDR1 GTSNPN, CDR2 SVGIG (reference sequence). V was pared by 5 bases and J by 0 bases, with 7 bases between. This CDR3 is built from 12 residues. The CDR3 here is CAWLVMNTEAFF. CDR3 in DNA: TGTGCCTGGCTAGTCATGAACACTGAAGCTTTCTTT. The full variable domain, its missing parts supplied by reference TRBV30 and TRBJ1-1, is SQTIHQWPATLVQPVGSPLSLECTVEGTSNPNLYWYRQAAGRGLQLLFYSVGIGQISSEVPQNLSASRPQDRQFILSSKKLLLSDSGFYLCAWLVMNTEAFFGQGTRLTVV.

This sequence joins TRBV27 and TRBJ2-7; D unresolved. The V end lost 5 bases, the J end lost 1 base, and 9 bases lay between the germline ends. Germline V gene data show CDR1 as MNHEY and CDR2 as SMNVEV (reference sequence). The length of the CDR3 is 13 residues. In DNA form, the CDR3 reads TGTGCCAGCAGTGTTAGGGTATCCTACGAGCAGTACTTC. Protein: CASSVRVSYEQYF.

A single count supports this clone. The rearrangement links TRBV10-3 to TRBJ2-7, with 10 nucleotides matching TRBD2. CDR3 size: 17 residues. Germline trimming cut 6 bases from V and 5 bases from J; bases unmatched to any gene: 16. Germline V lookup: CDR1 ENHRY, CDR2 SYGVKD. The CDR3 DNA follows: TGTGCCATCAGCCAAGTTCAGGGTCTAGCGGGAGTCGACGAGCAGTACTTC. It encodes CAISQVQGLAGVDEQYF.

The gene calls are TRBV28 and TRBJ2-6; D gene uncertain. This CDR3 spans 16 amino acids. V lost 6 bases to trimming and J lost 4 bases, with 16 bases between them. Germline CDR1 reads MDHEN; CDR2 reads SYDVKM. CDR3 nucleotides: TGTGCCAGCAGACCGCTCGGGCATTACGGGGCCAACGTCCTGACTTTC. It is translated as CASRPLGHYGANVLTF.